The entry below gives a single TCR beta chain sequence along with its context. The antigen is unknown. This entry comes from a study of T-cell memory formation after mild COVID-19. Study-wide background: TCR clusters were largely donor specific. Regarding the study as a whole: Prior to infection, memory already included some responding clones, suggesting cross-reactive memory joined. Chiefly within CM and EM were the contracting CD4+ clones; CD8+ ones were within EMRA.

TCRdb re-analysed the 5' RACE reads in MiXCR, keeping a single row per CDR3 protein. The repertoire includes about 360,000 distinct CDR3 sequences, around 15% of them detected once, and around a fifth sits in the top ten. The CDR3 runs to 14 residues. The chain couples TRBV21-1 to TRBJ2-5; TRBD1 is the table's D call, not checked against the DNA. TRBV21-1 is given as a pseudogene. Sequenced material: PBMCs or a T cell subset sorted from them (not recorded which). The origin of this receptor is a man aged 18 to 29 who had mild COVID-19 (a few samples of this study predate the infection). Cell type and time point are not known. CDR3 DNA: TGTGCCAGCAGCAAAGGAGACAGGGTAGAGACCCAGTACTTC. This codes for CASSKGDRVETQYF.